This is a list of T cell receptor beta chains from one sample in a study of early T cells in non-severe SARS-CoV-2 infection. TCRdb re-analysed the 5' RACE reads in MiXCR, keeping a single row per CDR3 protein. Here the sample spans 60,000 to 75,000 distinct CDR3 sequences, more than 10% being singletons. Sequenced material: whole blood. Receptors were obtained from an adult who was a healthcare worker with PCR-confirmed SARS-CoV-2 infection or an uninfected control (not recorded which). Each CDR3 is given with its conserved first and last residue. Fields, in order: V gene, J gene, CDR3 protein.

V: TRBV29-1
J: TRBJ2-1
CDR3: CSVERLAHHNEQFF

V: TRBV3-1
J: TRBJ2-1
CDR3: CASSQDRGTAYNEQFF

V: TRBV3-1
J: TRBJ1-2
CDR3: CASTRTGYYGYTF

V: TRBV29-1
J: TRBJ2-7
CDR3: CSVVSGSSYEQYF

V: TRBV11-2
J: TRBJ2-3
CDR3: CASSLRTPGVDTQYF

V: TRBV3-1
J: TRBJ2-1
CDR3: CASSQVTSGIQGEQFF

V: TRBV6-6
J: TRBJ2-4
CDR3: CASSPSGTSGVAKNIQYF

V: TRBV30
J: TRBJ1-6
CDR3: CAWATLENSPLHF

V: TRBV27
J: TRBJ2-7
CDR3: CASSLYPGATYEQYF

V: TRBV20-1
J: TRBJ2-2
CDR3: CSAKTSETATGELFF

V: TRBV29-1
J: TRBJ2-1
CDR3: CSDLIRGSSYNEQFF

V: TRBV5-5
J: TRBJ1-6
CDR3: CASSLAGNNSPLHF

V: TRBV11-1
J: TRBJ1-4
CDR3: CASSRIGTGEKLFF

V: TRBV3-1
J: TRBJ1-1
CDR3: CASTGRMNTEAFF

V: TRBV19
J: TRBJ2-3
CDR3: CASSPPNVDTQYF

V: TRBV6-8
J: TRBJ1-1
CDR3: CAAHQGEAFF

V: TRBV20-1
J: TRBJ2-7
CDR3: CSARPAGTSYEQYF

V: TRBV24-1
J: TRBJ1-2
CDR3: CATSATPGQEGHFYGYTF

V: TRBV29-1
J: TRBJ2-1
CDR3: CSVEPSSGLREQFF

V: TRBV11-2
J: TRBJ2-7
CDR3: CASSSPGTSGSYEQYF

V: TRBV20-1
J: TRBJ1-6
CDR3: CSAYTGGANSPLHF

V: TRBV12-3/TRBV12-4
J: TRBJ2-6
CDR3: CASSLLIRLPGANVLTF

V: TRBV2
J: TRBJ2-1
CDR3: CASIPGNNIGEQFF

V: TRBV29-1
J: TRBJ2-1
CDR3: CSGRGDSYNEQFF

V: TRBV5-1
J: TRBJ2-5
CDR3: CASSPGQDKETQYF

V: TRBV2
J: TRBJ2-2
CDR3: CASSARAGGADTGELFF

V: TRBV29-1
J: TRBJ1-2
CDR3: CSVLQGFGIGYTF

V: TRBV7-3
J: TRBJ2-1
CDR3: CASALGGAVNEQFF

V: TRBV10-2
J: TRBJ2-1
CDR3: CASRDIQSLNEQFF

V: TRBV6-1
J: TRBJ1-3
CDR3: CASSELGEGNTIYF

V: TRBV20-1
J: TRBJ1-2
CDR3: CSARDRDQLYGYTF

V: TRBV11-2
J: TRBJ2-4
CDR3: CASSLTTGAKNIQYF

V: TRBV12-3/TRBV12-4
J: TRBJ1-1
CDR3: CASSSGIEVVAFF

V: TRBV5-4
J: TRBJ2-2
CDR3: CASSRDNANTGELFF

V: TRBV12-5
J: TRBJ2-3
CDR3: CASGPIIPGTQYF